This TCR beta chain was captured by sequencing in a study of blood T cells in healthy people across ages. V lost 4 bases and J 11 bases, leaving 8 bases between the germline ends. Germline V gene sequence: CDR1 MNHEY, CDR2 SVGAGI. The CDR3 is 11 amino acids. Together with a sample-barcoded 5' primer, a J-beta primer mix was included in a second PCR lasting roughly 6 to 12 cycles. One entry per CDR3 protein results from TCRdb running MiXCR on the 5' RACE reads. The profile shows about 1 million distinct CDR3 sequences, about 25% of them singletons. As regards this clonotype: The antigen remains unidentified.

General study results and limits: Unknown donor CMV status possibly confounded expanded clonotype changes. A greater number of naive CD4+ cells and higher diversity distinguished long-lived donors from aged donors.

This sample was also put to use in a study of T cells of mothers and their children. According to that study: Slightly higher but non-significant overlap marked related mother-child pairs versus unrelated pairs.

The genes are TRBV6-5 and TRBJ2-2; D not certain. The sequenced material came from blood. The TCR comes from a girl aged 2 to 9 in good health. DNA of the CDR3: TGTGCCAGCAGTTCTCCGGCTGAGCTGTTTTTT. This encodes CASSSPAELFF.